This TCR beta chain was captured in a study of T cell responses to AZD1222 COVID-19 vaccine. Study-wide points: It was only a handful of AZD1222 recipients who were seropositive at baseline. Regions left unmutated in variants are reportedly the target of nearly half of spike-specific TCRs.

Turning to this clone: Antigen unknown.

The assay was immunoSEQ multiplex PCR, and TCRdb's table has in-frame clones only and misses some. The sample lists fewer than 110,000 clones; about 93% were seen once. Germline loops: CDR1 SEHNR, CDR2 FQNEAQ (reference sequence). CDR3 length equals 12 residues. Trimming removed 7 bases at V and 5 bases at J, with 11 bases between. This sequence joins TRBV7-9 and TRBJ1-2; D is perhaps TRBD1 (6 bases). Specimen: peripheral blood, collected 28 days after the second AZD1222 dose. The sequence derives from an adult who received the AZD1222 COVID-19 vaccine. The CDR3 loop reads CASTETGYGYTF. Here the CDR3 DNA reads TGTGCCAGCACCGAGACAGGATATGGCTACACCTTC.